A single sample gave rise to the 18 T cell receptor beta chains below, sequenced in a study of T cells in Graves' hyperthyroidism and ophthalmopathy (dated by TCRdb to between 2018 and 2021). Library preparation was by multiplex PCR. These reads were obtained on an Illumina HiSeq 2000. The TCR beta CDR3 regions were amplified from RNA transcripts. A first-round RT-PCR of the TCR CDR3 used the HTBI primer set with the Qiagen OneStep RT-PCR kit. TCRdb ran its own pipeline on the public reads, namely fastp trimming at Q25 and MiXCR clone calling, and kept in-frame beta chains. Rows with a matching CDR3 protein are joined into one entry that keeps the most common DNA and genes. The sample profile shows 280,000 or so distinct CDR3 sequences; about 16% of them were found once. 30% of the sample belongs to the ten largest clones. Sequenced input: blood. The receptors originated from a woman aged 45-65 years with Graves' hyperthyroidism that later progressed to Graves' ophthalmopathy.

This clonotype was observed at least ten times. This chain joins TRBV12-3 or TRBV12-4 and TRBJ2-3, with D maybe TRBD1 (8 bases). The V end lost 6 bases, the J end lost 4 bases, and 14 bases lay between the germline ends. The CDR3 extends over 14 amino acids. For the CDR3, the DNA is TGTGCCAGCAGAAGTACAGGGGGGGCAGATACGCAGTATTTT. Amino acid sequence: CASRSTGGADTQYF.

This clonotype was observed at least ten times. The CDR3 nucleotides read TGTGCCAGCAGAGAACAGGGATCGAACACTGAAGCTTTCTTT. Its translation is CASREQGSNTEAFF. This rearrangement joins TRBV28 to TRBJ1-1, with a weak D call TRBD1 (6 bases). The germline V gene has CDR1 MDHEN and CDR2 SYDVKM. V lost 6 bases, J lost 1 base, and 12 bases lay in between. This CDR3 comprises 14 residues.

At least ten counts were recorded for this clonotype. This chain links TRBV20-1 with TRBJ2-7; weak D call: TRBD1 (7 bases). V was trimmed by 5 bases and J by 1 base, leaving 15 bases between them. Germline CDR1 DFQATT, CDR2 SNEGSKA (reference sequence). The CDR3 has 14 amino acids. The CDR3 reads CSARQGGRSYEQYF. The CDR3 coding sequence is TGCAGTGCTCGCCAGGGGGGCAGATCCTACGAGCAGTACTTC.

This clonotype was detected many times. The V and J genes are TRBV6-6 and TRBJ2-3, with no clear D. The V end was cut by 0 bases, the J end by 0 bases, with 10 bases between. The CDR3 is 16 residues long. Germline lookup yields CDR1 MNHNY and CDR2 SVGAGI (reference sequence). CDR3 bases: TGTGCCAGCAGTTACTCGATTACCTCTAGCACAGATACGCAGTATTTT. It specifies CASSYSITSSTDTQYF.

The table lists this clonotype with a count of one. The CDR3 sequence is CASGGGQGYEQYF. CDR3 bases: TGCGCCAGCGGGGGGGGACAGGGGTACGAGCAGTACTTC. V gene TRBV5-1 combines with J gene TRBJ2-7; 10 positions agree with TRBD1. CDR1 is SGHRS, CDR2 YFSETQ, per germline. The trim removed 7 bases at V and 4 bases at J, leaving 5 bases unmatched. CDR3 length: 13 amino acids.

This clonotype appeared many times. This chain connects TRBV5-5 to TRBJ1-4, with D perhaps matching TRBD1 (5 bases). The CDR3 is 14 amino acids. Germline CDR1 SGHKS, CDR2 YYEKEE (reference sequence). V lost 5 bases and J 5 bases, leaving 13 bases between the germline ends. This CDR3 is CASRKGPTNEKLFF. The CDR3 DNA reads TGTGCCAGCAGGAAGGGGCCGACGAATGAAAAACTGTTTTTT.

This clonotype has a count of ten or more. The V and J genes are TRBV6-2 or TRBV6-3 and TRBJ2-1; D uncertain. Germline V CDR1 and CDR2: MNHEY, SVGEGT. The CDR3 is made up of 13 amino acids. V was trimmed by 4 bases and J by 5 bases, leaving 9 bases between them. The CDR3 bases are TGTGCCAGCAGTTCCGGTAATAACAATGAGCAGTTCTTC. Its protein product is CASSSGNNNEQFF.

This clonotype was counted between two and nine times. V usage is TRBV30 and J usage is TRBJ1-5; 8 bases match TRBD1. The CDR3 has 14 amino acids. V dropped 1 base and J dropped 6; count of bases not matched to a gene: 5. The germline V gene has CDR1 GTSNPN and CDR2 SVGIG (reference sequence). The CDR3, as DNA: TGTGCCTGGAGTGATACGGACAGGGCTCAGCCCCAGCATTTT. Translation gives CAWSDTDRAQPQHF.

This clonotype was seen ten or more times. The V and J genes are TRBV7-6 and TRBJ2-1; 10 bases agree with TRBD1. CDR1 SGHVS and CDR2 FNYEAQ come from the germline V gene. V lost 2 bases and J lost 9; bases outside the gene matches: 10. The CDR3 has 16 amino acids. The CDR3 DNA sequence: TGTGCCAGCAGCTTAAGTGGGACAGGGGAATTGAGTGAGCAGTTCTTC. Translating gives CASSLSGTGELSEQFF. Based on the CDR3 plus reference TRBV7-6 and TRBJ2-1, the full variable domain is GAGVSQSPRYKVTKRGQDVALRCDPISGHVSLYWYRQALGQGPEFLTYFNYEAQQDKSGLPNDRFSAERPEGSISTLTIQRTEQRDSAMYRCASSLSGTGELSEQFFGPGTRLTVL.

There are a few counts of this clonotype. The rearrangement uses TRBV19 and TRBJ2-1, with TRBD2 identical over 8 bases. The ends lost 2 bases at V and 4 bases at J; junction bases unmatched: 4. The CDR3 length is 15 residues. CDR1 and CDR2 from the germline V gene are LNHDA and SQIVND (reference sequence). This chain's CDR3 is CASSIMAGGYNEQFF. The CDR3 DNA is TGTGCCAGTAGTATAATGGCGGGAGGTTACAATGAGCAGTTCTTC.

This clonotype was seen many times. The V and J genes are TRBV12-3 or TRBV12-4 and TRBJ2-5, with 7 bases lining up with TRBD1. V gave up 6 bases and J gave up 3 bases; unmatched junction bases: 10. The CDR3 runs 15 residues. CDR3 DNA sequence: TGTGCCAGCAGCTCCCAGGCCCAGGGGGAAGAGACCCAGTACTTC. Protein sequence: CASSSQAQGEETQYF.

This clonotype was seen once. CDR3 residues: CASSERTSGEGDSTDTQYF. In DNA, the CDR3 is TGTGCCAGCAGTGAGAGGACTAGCGGGGAGGGCGATAGCACAGATACGCAGTATTTT. This chain uses TRBV2 with TRBJ2-3, with 12 bases aligning to TRBD2. The CDR3 is made up of 19 amino acids. The germline V gene has CDR1 SNHLY and CDR2 FYNNEI. Germline trimming cut 3 bases from V and 0 bases from J; bases unmatched to any gene: 10.

V is TRBV20-1 and J is TRBJ1-4; TRBD1 agrees at 12 bases. Trimming cost V 1 base and J 7 bases; bases outside gene matches: 7. CDR1 and CDR2 from the germline V gene are DFQATT and SNEGSKA (reference sequence). This CDR3 region has 16 residues. The CDR3 region is CSARGGQGASLEKLFF. CDR3 nucleotides: TGCAGTGCTAGAGGGGGACAGGGGGCGTCCCTTGAAAAACTGTTTTTT.

This clonotype was detected ten times or more. The CDR3 nucleotides are TGTGCCAGCAGTTTGAGCGGCTCCTACAATGAGCAGTTCTTC. Translating gives CASSLSGSYNEQFF. This chain connects TRBV28 to TRBJ2-1; tentative D call: TRBD2 (5 bases). V gave up 3 bases and J gave up 0 bases, with 6 bases separating them. Germline V lookup: CDR1 MDHEN, CDR2 SYDVKM. CDR3 length equals 14 residues.

This clonotype came up many times. This sequence joins TRBV20-1 and TRBJ2-1, with D possibly TRBD2 on 6 matching bases. The V and J ends lost 2 bases and 2 bases respectively, with 13 bases between them. The CDR3 runs to 15 residues. Germline CDR1 reads DFQATT; CDR2 reads SNEGSKA (reference sequence). The CDR3 reads CSARISGTAYNEQFF. The CDR3 DNA reads TGCAGTGCTAGAATTTCCGGGACTGCCTACAATGAGCAGTTCTTC.

This clonotype was observed many times. This chain links TRBV20-1 with TRBJ2-7, with D possibly TRBD1 on 6 matching bases. Germline CDR1 DFQATT, CDR2 SNEGSKA (reference sequence). The CDR3 is 15 amino acids. The V end lost 5 bases, the J end lost 3 bases, and 20 bases lay between the germline ends. DNA for the CDR3: TGCAGTGCTTATGGCCTACAGGGATCGAGCTACGAGCAGTACTTC. This translates into CSAYGLQGSSYEQYF.

At least ten counts were recorded for this clonotype. The chain links TRBV28 to TRBJ1-4; tentatively, D is TRBD1 (5 bases). The CDR3 spans 14 residues. CDR1 and CDR2 (germline): MDHEN, SYDVKM. V lost 6 bases and J lost 4, with 12 bases in between. The CDR3 loop reads CASRADTFNEKLFF. The CDR3, as DNA: TGTGCCAGCAGGGCGGACACTTTTAATGAAAAACTGTTTTTT.

This clonotype occurred many times. The chain combines TRBV20-1 with TRBJ2-7; 7 nucleotides agree with TRBD1. CDR1 DFQATT and CDR2 SNEGSKA come from the germline V gene (reference sequence). CDR3 length: 13 amino acids. After removal of 1 base from V and 4 bases from J, the junction contained 4 bases not matched to a gene. This CDR3 reads CSARVDRDYEQYF. The CDR3 nucleotides read TGCAGTGCTAGAGTAGACAGGGATTACGAGCAGTACTTC.